This T cell receptor beta chain comes out of a study of T cells in Graves' hyperthyroidism and ophthalmopathy. Study details: Peripheral blood sampling occurred at initial diagnosis, before any treatment.

Study conclusions and caveats: Clonotypes that were expanded in thyroid above 0.001 mostly appeared in blood too. Ophthalmopathy got predicted by the model a median 6.5 months before its onset.

No ophthalmopathy progression within 18 months constituted stable Graves' hyperthyroidism. Amplified regions were TCR beta CDR3 sequences from RNA transcripts. Carried out on the TCR CDR3, a first-round RT-PCR used the HTBI primer set. A single record per CDR3 protein comes from TCRdb applying MiXCR to the multiplex PCR reads. Counted here are 250,000 to 350,000 distinct CDR3 sequences, 16% occurring once; the ten biggest clones make up around 34%. The sample holds a few counts of this clonotype. Its antigen is still unknown. Between the trimmed V and J ends, which lost 6 bases and 6 bases, there was a span of 14 bases. Germline assignment: CDR1 MGHDK and CDR2 SYGVNS. The CDR3 has 14 residues.

The chain employs TRBV25-1 and TRBJ2-2; D gene uncertain. The material sequenced was blood. The receptor's source is a man aged 30 to 39 with Graves' hyperthyroidism. The CDR3 reads CASSPVRRPGELFF. For the CDR3, the DNA is TGTGCCAGCAGCCCCGTGCGCAGGCCCGGGGAGCTGTTTTTT.